Below, 2 T cell receptor beta chains from the same sample are listed, as sequenced in a study of blood T cell repertoires in COVID-19. The method was immunoSEQ multiplex PCR; TCRdb's version includes in-frame clones alone and lacks a portion of them. The sample contains roughly 300,000 clones, roughly nine tenths of which appear only once. Sequences were obtained from PBMCs or T cells enriched from blood (not recorded which). These receptors were taken from a woman aged 25 to 39 who had recovered from COVID-19.

The V call is TRBV28, the J call TRBJ1-1; a weak D match, TRBD1 (5 bases). Germline assignment: CDR1 MDHEN and CDR2 SYDVKM. Between the trimmed V and J ends, which lost 6 bases and 14 bases, there was a span of 22 bases. The CDR3 covers 13 residues. This CDR3 is CASSLRDFSGSFF. Written as DNA, the CDR3 is TGTGCCAGCAGCTTAAGGGACTTTTCTGGGTCGTTCTTT.

For the CDR3, the DNA is TGTGCCAGCAGCCCCGGACAGACCATGAACACTGAAGCTTTCTTT. Its protein is CASSPGQTMNTEAFF. The chain is built from TRBV7-2 and TRBJ1-1; TRBD1 is a possible D gene (6 bases). The CDR3 has 15 amino acids. Germline-derived CDR1 and CDR2 are SGHTA and FQGNSA. V dropped 5 bases and J dropped 0 bases, with 13 bases sitting between them.